Sequencing of this T cell receptor (beta chain) was carried out in a study of cytomegalovirus exposure and HLA in healthy donors. Looking at the study overall: The 95 to 150 validation repertoires and the roughly 700 first-cohort repertoires shared a platform, a later analysis reported. Study results and caveats: Most observed TCR sequences were rare, whereas some public TCRs were detected in many donors.

Generated by immunoSEQ multiplex PCR, the TCRdb table keeps only in-frame clones and is missing some. The sample has approximately 100,000 clones; roughly 87% are singletons. This CDR3 is 17 amino acids long. With 1 base removed from V and 2 bases from J, the gap between germline ends came to 16 bases. Germline CDR1 is SGHTA and CDR2 is FQGTGA. As to this clone: Antigen unknown.

This chain connects TRBV7-3 to TRBJ2-3, with a tentative D call TRBD1 (6 bases). This clonotype was sampled from a young man in good health and CMV-seropositive. The specimen sequenced was PBMCs. CDR3 DNA: TGTGCCAGCAGCTTAAAGGGGGAATGGAGGAACACAGATACGCAGTATTTT. It codes for CASSLKGEWRNTDTQYF.